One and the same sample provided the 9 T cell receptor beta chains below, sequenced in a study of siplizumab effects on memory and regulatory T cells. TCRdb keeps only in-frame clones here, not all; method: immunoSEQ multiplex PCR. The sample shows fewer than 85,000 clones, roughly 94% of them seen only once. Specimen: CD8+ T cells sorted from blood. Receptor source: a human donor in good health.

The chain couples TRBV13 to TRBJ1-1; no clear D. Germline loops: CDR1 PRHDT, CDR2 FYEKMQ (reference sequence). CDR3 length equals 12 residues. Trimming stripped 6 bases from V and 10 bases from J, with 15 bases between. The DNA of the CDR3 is TGTGCCAGCAGTCGAAAACCCCAGCCAGCTTTCTTT. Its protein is CASSRKPQPAFF. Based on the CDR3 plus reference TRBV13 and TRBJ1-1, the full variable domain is AAGVIQSPRHLIKEKRETATLKCYPIPRHDTVYWYQQGPGQDPQFLISFYEKMQSDKGSIPDRFSAQQFSDYHSELNMSSLELGDSALYFCASSRKPQPAFFGQGTRLTVV.

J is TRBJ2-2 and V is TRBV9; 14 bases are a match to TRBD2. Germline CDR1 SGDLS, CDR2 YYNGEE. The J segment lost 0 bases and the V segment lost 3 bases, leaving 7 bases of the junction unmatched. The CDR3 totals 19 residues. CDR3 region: CASSEGGLAGESNTGELFF. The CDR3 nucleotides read TGTGCCAGCAGCGAAGGGGGACTAGCGGGAGAGTCGAACACCGGGGAGCTGTTTTTT.

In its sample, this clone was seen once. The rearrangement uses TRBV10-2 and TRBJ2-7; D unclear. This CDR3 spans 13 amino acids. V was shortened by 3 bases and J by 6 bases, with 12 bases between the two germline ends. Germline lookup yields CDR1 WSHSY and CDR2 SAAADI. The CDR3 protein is CASSDSLSVEQYF. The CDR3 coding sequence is TGCGCCAGCAGTGATAGTTTGTCAGTCGAGCAGTACTTC.

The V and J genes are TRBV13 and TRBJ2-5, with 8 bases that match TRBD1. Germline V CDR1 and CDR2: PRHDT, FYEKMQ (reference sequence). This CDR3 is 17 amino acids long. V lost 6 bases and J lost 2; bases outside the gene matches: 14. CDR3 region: CASSTAGGDFKQETQYF. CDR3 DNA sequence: TGTGCCAGCAGTACAGCAGGGGGCGACTTTAAACAAGAGACCCAGTACTTC.

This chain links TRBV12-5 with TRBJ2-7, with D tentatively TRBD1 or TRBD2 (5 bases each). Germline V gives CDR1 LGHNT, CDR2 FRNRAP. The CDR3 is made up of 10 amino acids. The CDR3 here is CASEGSEQYF. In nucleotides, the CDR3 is TGTGCCTCCGAGGGGAGCGAGCAGTACTTC. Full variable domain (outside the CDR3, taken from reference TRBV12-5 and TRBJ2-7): DARVTQTPRHKVTEMGQEVTMRCQPILGHNTVFWYRQTMMQGLELLAYFRNRAPLDDSGMPKDRFSAEMPDATLATLKIQPSEPRDSAVYFCASEGSEQYFGPGTRLTVT.

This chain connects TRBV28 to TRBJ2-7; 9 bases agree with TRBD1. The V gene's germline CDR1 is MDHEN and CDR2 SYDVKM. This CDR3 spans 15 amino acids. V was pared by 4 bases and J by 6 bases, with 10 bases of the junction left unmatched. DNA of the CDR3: TGTGCCAGCAGTTGGCGGGGACAGGGATTGCTCGAGCAGTACTTC. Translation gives CASSWRGQGLLEQYF. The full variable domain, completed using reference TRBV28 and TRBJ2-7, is DVKVTQSSRYLVKRTGEKVFLECVQDMDHENMFWYRQDPGLGLRLIYFSYDVKMKEKGDIPEGYSVSREKKERFSLILESASTNQTSMYLCASSWRGQGLLEQYFGPGTRLTVT.

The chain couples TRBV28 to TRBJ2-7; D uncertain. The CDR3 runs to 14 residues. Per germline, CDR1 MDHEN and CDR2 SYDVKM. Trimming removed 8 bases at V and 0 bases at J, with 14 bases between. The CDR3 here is CASGIKAFSYEQYF. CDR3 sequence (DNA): TGTGCCAGCGGAATAAAGGCCTTCTCCTACGAGCAGTACTTC.

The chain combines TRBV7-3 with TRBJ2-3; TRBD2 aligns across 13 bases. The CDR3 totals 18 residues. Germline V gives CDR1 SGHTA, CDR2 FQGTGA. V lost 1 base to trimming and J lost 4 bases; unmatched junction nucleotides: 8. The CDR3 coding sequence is TGTGCCAGCAGCTTAAGGATAAGGACTAGCGGGAGTCCAGATACGCAGTATTTT. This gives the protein CASSLRIRTSGSPDTQYF.

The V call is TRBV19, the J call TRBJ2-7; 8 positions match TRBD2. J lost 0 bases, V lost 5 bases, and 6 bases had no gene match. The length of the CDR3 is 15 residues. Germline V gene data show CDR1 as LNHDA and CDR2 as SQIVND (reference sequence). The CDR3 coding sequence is TGTGCCAGTAGTCCTACACTAGCGGCCTCCTACGAGCAGTACTTC. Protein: CASSPTLAASYEQYF.